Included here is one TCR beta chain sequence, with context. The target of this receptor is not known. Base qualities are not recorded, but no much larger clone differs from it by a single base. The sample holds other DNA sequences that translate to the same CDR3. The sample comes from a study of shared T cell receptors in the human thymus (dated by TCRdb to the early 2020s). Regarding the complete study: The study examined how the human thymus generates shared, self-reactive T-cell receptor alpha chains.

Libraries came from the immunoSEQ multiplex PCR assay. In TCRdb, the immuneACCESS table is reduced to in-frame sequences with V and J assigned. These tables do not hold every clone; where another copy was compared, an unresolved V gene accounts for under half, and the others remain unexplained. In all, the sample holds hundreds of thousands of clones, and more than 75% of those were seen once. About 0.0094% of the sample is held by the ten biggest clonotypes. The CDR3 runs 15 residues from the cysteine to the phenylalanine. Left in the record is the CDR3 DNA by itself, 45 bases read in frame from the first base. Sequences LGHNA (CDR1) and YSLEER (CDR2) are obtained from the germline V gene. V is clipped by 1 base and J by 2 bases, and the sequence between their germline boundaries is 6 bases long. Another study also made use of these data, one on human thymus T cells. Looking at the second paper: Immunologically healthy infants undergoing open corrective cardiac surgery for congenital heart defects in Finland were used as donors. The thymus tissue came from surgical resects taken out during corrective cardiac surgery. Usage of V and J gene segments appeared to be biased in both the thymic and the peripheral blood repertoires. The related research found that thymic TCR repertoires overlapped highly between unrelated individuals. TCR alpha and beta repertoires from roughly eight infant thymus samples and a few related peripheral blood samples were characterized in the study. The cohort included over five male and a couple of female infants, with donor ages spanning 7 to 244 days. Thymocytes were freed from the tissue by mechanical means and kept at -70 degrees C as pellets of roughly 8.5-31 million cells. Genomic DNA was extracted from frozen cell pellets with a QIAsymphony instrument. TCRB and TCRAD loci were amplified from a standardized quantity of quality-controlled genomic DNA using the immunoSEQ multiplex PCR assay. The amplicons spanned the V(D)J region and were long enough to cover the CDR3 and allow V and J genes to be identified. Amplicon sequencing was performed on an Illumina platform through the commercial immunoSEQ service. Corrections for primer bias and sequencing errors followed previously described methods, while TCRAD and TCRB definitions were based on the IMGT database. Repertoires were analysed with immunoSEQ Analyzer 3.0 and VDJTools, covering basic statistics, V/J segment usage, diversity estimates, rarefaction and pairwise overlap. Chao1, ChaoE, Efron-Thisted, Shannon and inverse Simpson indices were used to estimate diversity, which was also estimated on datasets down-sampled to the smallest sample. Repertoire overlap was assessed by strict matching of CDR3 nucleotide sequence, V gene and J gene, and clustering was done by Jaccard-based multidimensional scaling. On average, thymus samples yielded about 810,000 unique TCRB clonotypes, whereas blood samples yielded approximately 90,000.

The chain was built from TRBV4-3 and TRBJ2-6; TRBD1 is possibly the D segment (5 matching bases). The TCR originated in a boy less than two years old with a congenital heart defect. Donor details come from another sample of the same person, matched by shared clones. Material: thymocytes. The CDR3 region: CASSQVRAGANVLTF. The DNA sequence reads TGCGCCAGCAGCCAAGTCAGGGCTGGGGCCAACGTCCTGACTTTC.